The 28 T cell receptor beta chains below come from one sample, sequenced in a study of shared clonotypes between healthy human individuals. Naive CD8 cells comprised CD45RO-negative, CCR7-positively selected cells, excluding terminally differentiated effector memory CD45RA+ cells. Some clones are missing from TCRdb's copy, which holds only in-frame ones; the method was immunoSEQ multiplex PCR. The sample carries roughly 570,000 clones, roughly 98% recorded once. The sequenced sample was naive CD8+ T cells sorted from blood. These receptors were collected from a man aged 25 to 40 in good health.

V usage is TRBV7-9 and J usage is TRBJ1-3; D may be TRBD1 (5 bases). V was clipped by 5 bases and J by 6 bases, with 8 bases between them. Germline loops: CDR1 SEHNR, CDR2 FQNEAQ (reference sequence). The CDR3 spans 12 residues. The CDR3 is CASSPGENTIYF. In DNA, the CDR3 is TGTGCCAGCAGCCCGGGGGAAAACACCATATATTTT.

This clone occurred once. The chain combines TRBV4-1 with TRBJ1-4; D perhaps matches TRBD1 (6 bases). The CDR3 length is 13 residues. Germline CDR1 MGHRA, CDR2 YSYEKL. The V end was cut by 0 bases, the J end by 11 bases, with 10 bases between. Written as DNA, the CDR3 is TGCGCCAGCAGCCAAGATGGAGGGGGTAAACTGTTTTTT. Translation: CASSQDGGGKLFF.

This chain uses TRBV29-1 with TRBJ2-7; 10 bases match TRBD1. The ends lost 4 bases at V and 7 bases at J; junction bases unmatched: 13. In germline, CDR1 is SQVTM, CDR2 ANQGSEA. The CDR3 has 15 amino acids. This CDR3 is CSVALRGQGYEEQYF. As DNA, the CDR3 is TGCAGCGTTGCTCTCAGGGGACAGGGGTACGAAGAGCAGTACTTC.

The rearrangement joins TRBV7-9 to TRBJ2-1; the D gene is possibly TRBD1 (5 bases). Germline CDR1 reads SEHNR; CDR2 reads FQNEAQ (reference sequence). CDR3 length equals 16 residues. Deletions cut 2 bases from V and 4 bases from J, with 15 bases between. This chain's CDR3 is CASSLLTGEPYNEQFF. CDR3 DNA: TGTGCCAGCAGCTTATTAACAGGCGAGCCTTACAATGAGCAGTTCTTC.

This chain's CDR3 is CASTPTEQETQYF. CDR3 DNA: TGTGCCAGCACCCCGACAGAGCAAGAGACCCAGTACTTC. This sequence joins TRBV6-5 and TRBJ2-5; tentatively, D is TRBD1 (5 bases). Germline V gives CDR1 MNHEY, CDR2 SVGAGI. This CDR3 contains 13 residues. The V gene lost 7 bases and the J gene lost 2 bases, with 11 bases spanning the gap.

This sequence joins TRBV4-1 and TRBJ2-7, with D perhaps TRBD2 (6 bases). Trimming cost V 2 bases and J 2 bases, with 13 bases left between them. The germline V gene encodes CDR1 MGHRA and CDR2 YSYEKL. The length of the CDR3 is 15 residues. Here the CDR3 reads CASSQYWEVPYEQYF. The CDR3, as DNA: TGCGCCAGCAGCCAATATTGGGAGGTCCCCTACGAGCAGTACTTC.

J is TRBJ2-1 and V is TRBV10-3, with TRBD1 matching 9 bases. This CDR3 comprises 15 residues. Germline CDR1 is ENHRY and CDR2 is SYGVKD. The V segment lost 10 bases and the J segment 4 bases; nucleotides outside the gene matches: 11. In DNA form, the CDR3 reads TGTGCCAGCCTCTCTCCGGACAGGGGATACAATGAGCAGTTCTTC. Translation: CASLSPDRGYNEQFF.

Written as DNA, the CDR3 is TGCAGCGTTGAAGCCTTGCCCGGGACCCACCAAGAGACCCAGTACTTC. It encodes CSVEALPGTHQETQYF. The chain joins TRBV29-1 to TRBJ2-5; D may match TRBD1 or TRBD2 (5 bases each). Per germline, CDR1 SQVTM and CDR2 ANQGSEA. V was pared by 1 base and J by 0 bases, with 15 bases between. The CDR3 totals 16 residues.

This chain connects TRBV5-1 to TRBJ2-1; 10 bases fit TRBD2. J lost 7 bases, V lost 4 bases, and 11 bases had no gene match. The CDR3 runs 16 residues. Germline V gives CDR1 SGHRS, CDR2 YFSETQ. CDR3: CASSRNLAGAMNEQFF. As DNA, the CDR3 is TGCGCCAGCAGCCGGAATCTAGCGGGAGCAATGAATGAGCAGTTCTTC.

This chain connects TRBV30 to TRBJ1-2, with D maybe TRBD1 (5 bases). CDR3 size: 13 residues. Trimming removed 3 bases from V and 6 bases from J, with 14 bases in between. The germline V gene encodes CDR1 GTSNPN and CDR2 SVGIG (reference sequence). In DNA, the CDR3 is TGTGCCTGGAGCGGAGGGGAGGGAAATGGCTACACCTTC. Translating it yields CAWSGGEGNGYTF.

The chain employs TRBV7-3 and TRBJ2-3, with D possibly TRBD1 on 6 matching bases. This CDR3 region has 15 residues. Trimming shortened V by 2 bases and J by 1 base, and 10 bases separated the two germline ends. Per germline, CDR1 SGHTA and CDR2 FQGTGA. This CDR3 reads CASSLLGGGTDTQYF. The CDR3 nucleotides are TGTGCCAGCAGCTTATTAGGGGGAGGCACAGATACGCAGTATTTT.

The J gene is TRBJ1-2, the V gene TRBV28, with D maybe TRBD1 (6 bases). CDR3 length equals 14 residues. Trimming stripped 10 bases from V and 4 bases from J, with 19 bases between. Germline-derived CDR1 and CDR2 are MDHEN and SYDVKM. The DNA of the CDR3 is TGTGCCACCGACAGGCGGGGGTTGGGCTATGGCTACACCTTC. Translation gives CATDRRGLGYGYTF.

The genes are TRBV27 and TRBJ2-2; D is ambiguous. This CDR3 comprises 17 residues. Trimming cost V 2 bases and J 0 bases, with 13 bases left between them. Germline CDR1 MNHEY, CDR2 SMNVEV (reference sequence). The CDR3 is CASSLLRQASNTGELFF. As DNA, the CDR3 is TGTGCCAGCAGTTTACTGCGCCAGGCCTCGAACACCGGGGAGCTGTTTTTT.

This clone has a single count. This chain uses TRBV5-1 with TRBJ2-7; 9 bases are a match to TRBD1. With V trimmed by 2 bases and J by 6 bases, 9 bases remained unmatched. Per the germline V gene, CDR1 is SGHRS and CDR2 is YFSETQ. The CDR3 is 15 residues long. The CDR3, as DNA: TGCGCCAGCAGCTTTGCGTCGGACAGGGGATCCGAGCAGTACTTC. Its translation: CASSFASDRGSEQYF.

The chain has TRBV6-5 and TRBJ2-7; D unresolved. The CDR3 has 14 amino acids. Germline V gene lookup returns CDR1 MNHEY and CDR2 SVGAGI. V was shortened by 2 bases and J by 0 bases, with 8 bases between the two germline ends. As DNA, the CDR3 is TGTGCCAGCAGTTACGAGGCCGGCTCCTACGAGCAGTACTTC. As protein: CASSYEAGSYEQYF.

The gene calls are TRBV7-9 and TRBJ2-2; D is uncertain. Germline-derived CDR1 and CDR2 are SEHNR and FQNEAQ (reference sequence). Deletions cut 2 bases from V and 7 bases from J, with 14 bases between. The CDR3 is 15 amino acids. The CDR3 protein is CASSLKGLFRGELFF. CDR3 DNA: TGTGCCAGCAGCTTAAAGGGTTTATTCCGCGGGGAGCTGTTTTTT.

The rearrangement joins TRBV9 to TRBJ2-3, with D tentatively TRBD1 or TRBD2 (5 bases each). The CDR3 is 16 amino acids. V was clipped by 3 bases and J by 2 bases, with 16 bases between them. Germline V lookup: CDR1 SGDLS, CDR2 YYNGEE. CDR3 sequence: CASSDTGTHDTDTQYF. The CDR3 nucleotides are TGTGCCAGCAGCGATACCGGGACGCACGACACAGATACGCAGTATTTT.

The CDR3 sequence is CASSTGLTYEQYF. Written as DNA, the CDR3 is TGTGCCAGCAGTACGGGACTCACCTACGAGCAGTACTTC. The chain couples TRBV6-1 to TRBJ2-7; D might be TRBD2 (6 bases). V was shortened by 5 bases and J by 2 bases, with 10 bases between the two germline ends. The germline gives CDR1 MNHNS, CDR2 SASEGT. The CDR3 consists of 13 residues.

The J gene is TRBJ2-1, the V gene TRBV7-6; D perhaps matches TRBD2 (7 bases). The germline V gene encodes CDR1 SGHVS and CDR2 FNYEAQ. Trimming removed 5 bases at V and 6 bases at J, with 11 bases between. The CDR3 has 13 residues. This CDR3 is CASSRGARNEQFF. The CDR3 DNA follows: TGTGCCAGCAGCCGGGGGGCCCGCAATGAGCAGTTCTTC.

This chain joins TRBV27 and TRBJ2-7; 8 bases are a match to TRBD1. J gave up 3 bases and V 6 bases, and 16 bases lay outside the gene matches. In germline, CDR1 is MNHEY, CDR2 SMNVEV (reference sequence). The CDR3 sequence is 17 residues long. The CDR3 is CASRFAPGGSGLYEQYF. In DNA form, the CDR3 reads TGTGCCAGCAGGTTCGCGCCAGGGGGCAGCGGTCTCTACGAGCAGTACTTC.

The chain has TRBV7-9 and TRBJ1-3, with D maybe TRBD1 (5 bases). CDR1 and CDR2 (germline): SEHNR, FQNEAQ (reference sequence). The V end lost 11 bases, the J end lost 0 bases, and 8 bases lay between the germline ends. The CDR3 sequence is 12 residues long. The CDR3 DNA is TGTGCCGGCACAGGCTCTGGAAACACCATATATTTT. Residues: CAGTGSGNTIYF.

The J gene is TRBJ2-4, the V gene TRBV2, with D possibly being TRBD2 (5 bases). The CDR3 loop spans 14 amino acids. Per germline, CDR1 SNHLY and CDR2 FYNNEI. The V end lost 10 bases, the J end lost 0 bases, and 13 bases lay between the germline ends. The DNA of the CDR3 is TGTGCCACCAAGGGAGTTTTAGCCAAAAACATTCAGTACTTC. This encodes CATKGVLAKNIQYF.

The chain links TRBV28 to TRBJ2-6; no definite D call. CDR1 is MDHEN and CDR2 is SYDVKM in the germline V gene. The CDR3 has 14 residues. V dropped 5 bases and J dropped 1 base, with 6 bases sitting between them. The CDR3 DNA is TGTGCCAGCAGTCGGCAATCTGGGGCCAACGTCCTGACTTTC. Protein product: CASSRQSGANVLTF.

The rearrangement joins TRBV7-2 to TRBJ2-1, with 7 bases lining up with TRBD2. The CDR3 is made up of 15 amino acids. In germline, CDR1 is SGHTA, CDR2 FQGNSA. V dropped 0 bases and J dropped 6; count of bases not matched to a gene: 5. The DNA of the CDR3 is TGTGCCAGCAGCTTAGCGGGAGGGAGGGGCAATGAGCAGTTCTTC. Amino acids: CASSLAGGRGNEQFF.

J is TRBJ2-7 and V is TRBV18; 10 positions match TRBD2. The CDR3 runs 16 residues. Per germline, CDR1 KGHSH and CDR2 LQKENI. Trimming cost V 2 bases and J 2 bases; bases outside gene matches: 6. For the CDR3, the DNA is TGTGCCAGCTCACCAACCGGGACTAGCGACGCCTACGAGCAGTACTTC. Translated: CASSPTGTSDAYEQYF.

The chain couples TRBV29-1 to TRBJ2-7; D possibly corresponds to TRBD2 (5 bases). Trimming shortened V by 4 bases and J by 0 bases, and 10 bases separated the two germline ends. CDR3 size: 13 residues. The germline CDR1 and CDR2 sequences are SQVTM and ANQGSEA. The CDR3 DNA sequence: TGCAGCGTTGCTAGCTTTGGCTCCTACGAGCAGTACTTC. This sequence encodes CSVASFGSYEQYF.

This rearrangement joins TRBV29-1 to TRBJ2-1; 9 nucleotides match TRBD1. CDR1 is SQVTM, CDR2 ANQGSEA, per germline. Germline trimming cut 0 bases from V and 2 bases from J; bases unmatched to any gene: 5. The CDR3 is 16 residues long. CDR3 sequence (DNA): TGCAGCGTTGAAGACCTCCGGGACAGGGCCTACAATGAGCAGTTCTTC. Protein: CSVEDLRDRAYNEQFF.

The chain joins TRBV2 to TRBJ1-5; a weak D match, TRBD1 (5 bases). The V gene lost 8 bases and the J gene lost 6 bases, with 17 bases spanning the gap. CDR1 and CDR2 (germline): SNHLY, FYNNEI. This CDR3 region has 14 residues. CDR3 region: CASSGSQGRQPQHF. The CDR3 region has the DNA TGTGCCAGCTCAGGGTCGCAAGGACGTCAGCCCCAGCATTTT.